This record looks at one TCR beta chain sequence and its context. Antigen unknown. CDR3 length: 14 amino acids. Germline CDR1 SGHDT, CDR2 YYEEEE. V was clipped by 4 bases and J by 4 bases, with 12 bases between them. These data belong to a study of cytomegalovirus exposure and HLA in healthy donors. Turning to the study itself: There were 90 million to 130 million unique TCR beta sequences, drawn from approximately 180 million T cells, in an earlier analysis. Study outcomes and limitations: More clonal expansion characterized HLA-associated TCR beta chains than equally common others in a later analysis. Cytomegalovirus status was reportedly diagnosed by the classifier with high sensitivity and specificity.

Use of 60 Vbeta and 13 Jbeta primers characterized the PCR. Generated by immunoSEQ multiplex PCR, the TCRdb table keeps only in-frame clones and is missing some. This table lists 50,000 to 60,000 clones. This rearrangement joins TRBV5-6 to TRBJ1-3; D is perhaps TRBD1 (6 bases). The source material was PBMCs. This clonotype was obtained from a woman between 50 and 59 years old in good health and CMV-seropositive. This CDR3 reads CASSGTGSGNTIYF. CDR3 coding DNA: TGTGCCAGCAGCGGAACAGGGTCCGGAAACACCATATATTTT.